This is a list of T cell receptor beta chains from one sample in a study of spatial heterogeneity in lung cancer. TCRdb itself ran the 5' RACE reads through MiXCR, one entry per CDR3 protein. The sample carries roughly 79,000 distinct CDR3 sequences, roughly 12% recorded once. The source material was PBMCs, sampled at surgery. The receptor source for this set is a male donor with early-stage non-small cell lung cancer. Both conserved end residues are part of each CDR3.

J gene | V gene | CDR3 protein
TRBJ1-5 | TRBV7-8 | CASSLTGRQPQHF
TRBJ2-1 | TRBV7-9 | CASSFLSGGADEQFF
TRBJ1-3 | TRBV9 | CASSDPFSFSGNTIYF
TRBJ1-1 | TRBV7-2 | CASSLIDQGGTEAFF
TRBJ2-2 | TRBV7-3 | CASSSSVNTGELFF
TRBJ2-1 | TRBV10-3 | CAISEGSGSYNEQFF
TRBJ2-7 | TRBV29-1 | CSVLNGASYEQYF
TRBJ1-2 | TRBV10-3 | CAISESHAGGYGYTF
TRBJ2-1 | TRBV20-1 | CSARGLAGNEQFF
TRBJ2-3 | TRBV11-2 | CASILSGGSLDTQYF
TRBJ1-1 | TRBV3-1 | CASSQGGEAFF
TRBJ2-5 | TRBV20-1 | CSARDNGGRETQYF
TRBJ2-2 | TRBV12-3/TRBV12-4 | CASSPQGELFF
TRBJ2-5 | TRBV29-1 | CSDRDRVEETQYF
TRBJ2-5 | TRBV30 | CAWRGDTSKETQYF
TRBJ1-2 | TRBV19 | CASSIRDNYGYTF